Following are 8 T cell receptor beta chains from one sample sequenced in a study of blood T cells in healthy people across ages. Alongside a J-beta primer mix, a sample-barcoded 5' primer served in a second PCR lasting about 6 to 11 cycles. TCRdb independently ran MiXCR on the 5' RACE reads; one entry per CDR3 protein. Among more than 450,000 distinct CDR3 sequences listed, about 29% were seen once. The sample was also reused in another study, on T cells of mothers and their children.

The source material was blood. All receptors derive from a boy aged 2 to 9 in good health.

The chain is built from TRBV19 and TRBJ2-7, with 7 positions matching TRBD1. Germline assignment: CDR1 LNHDA and CDR2 SQIVND (reference sequence). The CDR3 loop spans 15 amino acids. After removal of 5 bases from V and 1 base from J, the junction contained 8 bases not matched to a gene. CDR3: CASSLEGAESYEQYF. The CDR3 DNA is TGTGCCAGTAGTCTTGAGGGGGCTGAATCCTACGAGCAGTACTTC.

This clonotype showed up just a few times. The V and J genes are TRBV29-1 and TRBJ2-5, with 12 bases fitting TRBD2. Trimming at V came to 6 bases and at J to 5 bases, leaving 4 bases not matched to a gene. The CDR3 length is 13 residues. Germline V gene data show CDR1 as SQVTM and CDR2 as ANQGSEA. CDR3 sequence reads: CSVGLAGRETQYF. CDR3 bases: TGCAGCGTAGGACTAGCGGGGAGGGAGACCCAGTACTTC.

Only a few counts were recorded for this clonotype. The rearrangement links TRBV5-1 to TRBJ2-5; 12 bases agree with TRBD2. Germline V gene sequence: CDR1 SGHRS, CDR2 YFSETQ. The CDR3 loop spans 18 amino acids. Germline trimming cut 0 bases from V and 0 bases from J; bases unmatched to any gene: 6. CDR3 bases: TGCGCCAGCAGCTTGGTACCTAGCGGGGGGGCGTACCAAGAGACCCAGTACTTC. This encodes CASSLVPSGGAYQETQYF.

The gene calls are TRBV20-1 and TRBJ2-3; tentatively, D is TRBD2 (6 bases). Trimming took off 1 base at V and 4 bases at J, with 21 bases between the two ends. The CDR3 extends over 17 amino acids. Germline V gene data show CDR1 as DFQATT and CDR2 as SNEGSKA (reference sequence). The CDR3 sequence: CSARGPGVGLPPDTQYF. The CDR3 DNA reads as TGCAGTGCTAGAGGCCCGGGGGTAGGTCTCCCTCCAGATACGCAGTATTTT.

V is TRBV4-1 and J is TRBJ2-3, with D unclear. CDR3 length: 15 residues. V dropped 0 bases and J dropped 6 bases, with 13 bases sitting between them. Germline-derived CDR1 and CDR2 are MGHRA and YSYEKL. The CDR3 loop is CASSQDPRVDDTQYF. The CDR3 DNA reads TGCGCCAGCAGCCAAGATCCTAGAGTCGACGATACGCAGTATTTT.

V gene TRBV7-3 combines with J gene TRBJ2-5, with 11 bases matching TRBD1. Germline V gene sequence: CDR1 SGHTA, CDR2 FQGTGA. V shed 5 bases and J 7 bases; nucleotides not matched to a gene: 9. The CDR3 totals 15 residues. CDR3 protein: CASSPRTGGWGTQYF. CDR3 DNA sequence: TGTGCCAGCAGCCCAAGGACAGGGGGCTGGGGGACCCAGTACTTC.

This clonotype was picked up a small number of times. The chain combines TRBV20-1 with TRBJ2-1; D may be TRBD1 (6 bases). The germline gives CDR1 DFQATT, CDR2 SNEGSKA (reference sequence). The CDR3 is 13 residues long. Trimming pared 3 bases from V and 4 bases from J, leaving 10 bases between. The CDR3 region is CSASRDRYNEQFF. CDR3 nucleotide sequence: TGCAGTGCTAGCCGCGACAGGTACAATGAGCAGTTCTTC.

As for this clonotype: Compared with germline, one end of the junction differs, possibly owing to a read error. The gene calls are TRBV3-1 and TRBJ2-7, with 9 nucleotides matching TRBD2. CDR3 length: 16 residues. Germline assignment: CDR1 LGHDT and CDR2 YNNKEL (reference sequence). CDR3 coding DNA: TGTGCCAGCAGCCAAGTGGGAGCGGGAGGTAGCCACGAGCAGTGCTTC. This codes for CASSQVGAGGSHEQCF.